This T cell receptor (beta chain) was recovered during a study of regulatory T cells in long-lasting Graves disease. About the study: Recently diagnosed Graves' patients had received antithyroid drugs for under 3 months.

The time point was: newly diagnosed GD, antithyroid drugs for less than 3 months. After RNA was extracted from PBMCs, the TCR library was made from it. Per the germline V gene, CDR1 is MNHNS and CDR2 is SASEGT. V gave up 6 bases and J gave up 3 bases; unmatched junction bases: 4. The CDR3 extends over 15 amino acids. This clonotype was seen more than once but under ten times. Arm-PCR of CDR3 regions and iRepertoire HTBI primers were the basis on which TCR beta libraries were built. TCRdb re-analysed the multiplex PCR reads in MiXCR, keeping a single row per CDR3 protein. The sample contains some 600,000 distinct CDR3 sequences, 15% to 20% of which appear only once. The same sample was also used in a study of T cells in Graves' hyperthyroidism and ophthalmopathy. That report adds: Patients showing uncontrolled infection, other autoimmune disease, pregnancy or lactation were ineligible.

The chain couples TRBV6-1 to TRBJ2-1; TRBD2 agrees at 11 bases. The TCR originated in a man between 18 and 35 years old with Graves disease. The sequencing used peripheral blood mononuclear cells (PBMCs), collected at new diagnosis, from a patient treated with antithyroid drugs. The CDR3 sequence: CASSALAGGYNEQFF. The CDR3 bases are TGTGCCAGCAGCGCTCTAGCGGGAGGCTACAATGAGCAGTTCTTC.